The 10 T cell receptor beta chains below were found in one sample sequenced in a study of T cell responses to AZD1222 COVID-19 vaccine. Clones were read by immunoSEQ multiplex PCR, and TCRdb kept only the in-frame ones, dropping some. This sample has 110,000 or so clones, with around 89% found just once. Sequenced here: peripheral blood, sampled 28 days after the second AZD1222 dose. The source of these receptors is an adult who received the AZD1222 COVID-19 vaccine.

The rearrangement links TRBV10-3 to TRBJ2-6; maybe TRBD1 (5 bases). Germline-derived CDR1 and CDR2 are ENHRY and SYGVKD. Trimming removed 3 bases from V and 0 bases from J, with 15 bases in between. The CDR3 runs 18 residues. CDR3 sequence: CAISDLTEGYSGANVLTF. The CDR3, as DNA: TGTGCCATCAGTGATTTGACAGAAGGCTACTCTGGGGCCAACGTCCTGACTTTC.

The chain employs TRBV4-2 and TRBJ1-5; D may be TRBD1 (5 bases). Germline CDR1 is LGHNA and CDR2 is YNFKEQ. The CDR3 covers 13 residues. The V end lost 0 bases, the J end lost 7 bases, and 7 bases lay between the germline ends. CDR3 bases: TGTGCCAGCAGCCAAGAGCGGGGCCAGCCCCAGCATTTT. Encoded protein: CASSQERGQPQHF.

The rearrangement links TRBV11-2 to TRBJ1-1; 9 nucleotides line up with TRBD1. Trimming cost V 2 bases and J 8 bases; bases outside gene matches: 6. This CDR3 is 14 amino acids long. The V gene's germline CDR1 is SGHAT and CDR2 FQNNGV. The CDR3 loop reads CASSLRGQGEEAFF. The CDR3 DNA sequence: TGTGCCAGCAGCTTACGGGGACAGGGAGAGGAAGCTTTCTTT.

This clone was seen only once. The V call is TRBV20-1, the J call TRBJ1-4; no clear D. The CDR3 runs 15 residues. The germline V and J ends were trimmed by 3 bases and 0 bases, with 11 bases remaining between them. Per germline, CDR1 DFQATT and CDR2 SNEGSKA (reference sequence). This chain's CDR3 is CSASDTRPTNEKLFF. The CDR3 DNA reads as TGCAGTGCTAGTGATACTCGACCAACTAATGAAAAACTGTTTTTT.

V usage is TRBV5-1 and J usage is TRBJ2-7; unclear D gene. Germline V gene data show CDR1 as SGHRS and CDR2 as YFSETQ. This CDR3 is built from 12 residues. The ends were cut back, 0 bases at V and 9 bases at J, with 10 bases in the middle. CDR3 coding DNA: TGCGCCAGCAGCTTGGACAGTAAGGGGCAGTACTTC. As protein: CASSLDSKGQYF.

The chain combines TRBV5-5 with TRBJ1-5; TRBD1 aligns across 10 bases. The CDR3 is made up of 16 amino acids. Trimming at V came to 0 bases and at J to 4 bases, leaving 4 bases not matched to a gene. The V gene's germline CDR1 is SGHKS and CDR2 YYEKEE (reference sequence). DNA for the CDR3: TGTGCCAGCAGCTTGGCCGGGACAGGGGCAAATCAGCCCCAGCATTTT. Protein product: CASSLAGTGANQPQHF.

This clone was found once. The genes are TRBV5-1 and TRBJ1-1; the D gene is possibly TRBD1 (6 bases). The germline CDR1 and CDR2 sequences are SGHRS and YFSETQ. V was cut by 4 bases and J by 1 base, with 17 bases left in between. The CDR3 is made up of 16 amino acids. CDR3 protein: CASSPGGAGANTEAFF. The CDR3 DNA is TGCGCCAGCAGCCCCGGCGGGGCGGGGGCGAACACTGAAGCTTTCTTT.

The DNA for the CDR3 is TGTGCCAGCAGCGTAACCGGGGAATATCAGCCCCAGCATTTT. Protein: CASSVTGEYQPQHF. The chain employs TRBV9 and TRBJ1-5; D is unresolved. This CDR3 comprises 14 residues. Trimming stripped 1 base from V and 5 bases from J, with 10 bases between. The germline V gene encodes CDR1 SGDLS and CDR2 YYNGEE.

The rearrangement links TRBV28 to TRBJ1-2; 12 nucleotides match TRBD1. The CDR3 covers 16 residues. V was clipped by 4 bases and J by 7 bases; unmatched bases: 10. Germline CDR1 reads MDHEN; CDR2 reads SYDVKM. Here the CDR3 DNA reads TGTGCCAGCAGTTGGAACCGGGACAGGGGGCGGGGTGGCTACACCTTC. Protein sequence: CASSWNRDRGRGGYTF.

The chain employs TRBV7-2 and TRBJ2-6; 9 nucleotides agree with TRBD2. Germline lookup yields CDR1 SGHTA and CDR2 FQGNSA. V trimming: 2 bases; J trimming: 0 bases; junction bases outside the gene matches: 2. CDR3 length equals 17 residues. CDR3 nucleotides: TGTGCCAGCAGCTTACAAGCGGGGGGCTCTGGGGCCAACGTCCTGACTTTC. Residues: CASSLQAGGSGANVLTF.